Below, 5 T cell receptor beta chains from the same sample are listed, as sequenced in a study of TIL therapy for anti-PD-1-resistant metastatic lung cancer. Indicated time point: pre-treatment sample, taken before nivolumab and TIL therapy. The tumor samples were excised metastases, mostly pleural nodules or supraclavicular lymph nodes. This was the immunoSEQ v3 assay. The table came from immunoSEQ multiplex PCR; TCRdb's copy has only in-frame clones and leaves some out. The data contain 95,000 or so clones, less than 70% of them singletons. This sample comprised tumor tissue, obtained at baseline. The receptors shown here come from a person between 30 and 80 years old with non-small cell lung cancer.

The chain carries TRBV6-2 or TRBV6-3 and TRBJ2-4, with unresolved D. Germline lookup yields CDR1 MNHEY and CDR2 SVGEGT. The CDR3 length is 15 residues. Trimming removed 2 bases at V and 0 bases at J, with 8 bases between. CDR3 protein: CASSYDLLAKNIQYF. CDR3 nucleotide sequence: TGTGCCAGCAGTTACGACCTACTAGCCAAAAACATTCAGTACTTC.

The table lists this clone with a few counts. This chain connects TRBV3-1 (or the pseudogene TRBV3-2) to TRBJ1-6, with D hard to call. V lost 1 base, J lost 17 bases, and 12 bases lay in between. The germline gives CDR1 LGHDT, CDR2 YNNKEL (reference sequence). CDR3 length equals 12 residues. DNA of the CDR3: TGTGCCAGCAGCCAAGTGGTGGGTTACGTCCACTTT. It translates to CASSQVVGYVHF.

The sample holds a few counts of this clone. This chain's CDR3 is CASSVGAGPYNEQFF. CDR3 nucleotides: TGTGCCAGCAGCGTAGGGGCGGGGCCATACAATGAGCAGTTCTTC. The V gene is TRBV9, the J gene TRBJ2-1, with D possibly TRBD2 on 6 matching bases. The CDR3 length is 15 residues. Trimming left V 0 bases short and J 4 bases short, with 11 bases between. The V gene's germline CDR1 is SGDLS and CDR2 YYNGEE.

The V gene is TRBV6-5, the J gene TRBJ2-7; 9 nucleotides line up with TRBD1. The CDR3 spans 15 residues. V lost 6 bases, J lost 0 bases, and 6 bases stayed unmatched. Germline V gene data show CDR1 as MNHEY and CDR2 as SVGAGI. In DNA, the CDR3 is TGTGCCAGCAGCACAGGACAGGGGCCCTCCTACGAGCAGTACTTC. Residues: CASSTGQGPSYEQYF.

The CDR3 reads CASSNGYGYTF. In nucleotides, the CDR3 is TGTGCCAGCAGTAATGGATATGGCTACACCTTC. V gene TRBV6-5 combines with J gene TRBJ1-2; D is unclear. There are 11 residues in the CDR3. Germline loops: CDR1 MNHEY, CDR2 SVGAGI. V was clipped by 5 bases and J by 5 bases, with 6 bases between them.